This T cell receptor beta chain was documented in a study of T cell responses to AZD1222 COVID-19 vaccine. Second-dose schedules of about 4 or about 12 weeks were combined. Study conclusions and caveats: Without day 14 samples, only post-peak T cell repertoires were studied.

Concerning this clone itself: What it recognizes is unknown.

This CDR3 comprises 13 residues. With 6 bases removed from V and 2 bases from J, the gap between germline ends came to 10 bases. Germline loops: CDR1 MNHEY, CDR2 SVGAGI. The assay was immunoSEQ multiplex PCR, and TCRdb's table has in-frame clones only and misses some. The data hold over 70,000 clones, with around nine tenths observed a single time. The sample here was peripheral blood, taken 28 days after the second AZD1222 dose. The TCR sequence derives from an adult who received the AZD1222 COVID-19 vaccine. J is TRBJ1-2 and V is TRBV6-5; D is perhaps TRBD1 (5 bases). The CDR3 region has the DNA TGTGCCAGCAGGTCCGGGACGAACTATGGCTACACCTTC. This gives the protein CASRSGTNYGYTF.